Listed here are 22 T cell receptor beta chains from one sample, sequenced in a study of blood T cell repertoires in COVID-19. The table came from immunoSEQ multiplex PCR; TCRdb's copy has only in-frame clones and leaves some out. The sample consists of about 200,000 clones, approximately 80% of them appearing once. Sequencing was performed on peripheral blood. The receptors shown here come from a woman of 80 years or more with acute or convalescent COVID-19.

The chain links TRBV7-2 to TRBJ2-7, with D perhaps TRBD2 (5 bases). Trimming cost V 4 bases and J 6 bases, with 13 bases left between them. The CDR3 covers 13 residues. The V gene's germline CDR1 is SGHTA and CDR2 FQGNSA. The CDR3 reads CASSSLSGSEQYF. CDR3 nucleotide sequence: TGTGCCAGCAGCTCACTCTCGGGATCCGAGCAGTACTTC.

This clone was counted a single time. A read error may produce the germline difference seen at one junction end. The V gene is TRBV24-1, the J gene TRBJ2-3; 10 bases are shared with TRBD1. Germline V CDR1 and CDR2: KGHDR, SFDVKD. This CDR3 comprises 14 residues. The CDR3: CATKGTGAPDTQYF. In DNA, the CDR3 is TGTGCGACCAAAGGGACAGGGGCGCCAGATACGCAGTATTTT.

This clone was counted only a few times. The chain links TRBV19 to TRBJ2-7, with TRBD1 identical over 10 bases. The CDR3 runs 13 residues. J gave up 4 bases and V 11 bases, and 8 bases lay outside the gene matches. CDR1 LNHDA and CDR2 SQIVND come from the germline V gene (reference sequence). The DNA of the CDR3 is TGTGCCGGTGTCGGGACAGGGGTTTACGAGCAGTACTTC. Translating gives CAGVGTGVYEQYF.

The V call is TRBV18, the J call TRBJ1-5, with TRBD1 matching over 8 bases. Germline values: CDR1 KGHSH, CDR2 LQKENI. Losses at the gene ends were 6 bases for V and 6 bases for J; bases not matched to a gene: 10. There are 15 residues in the CDR3. The DNA for the CDR3 is TGTGCCAGCTCCCCCAACAGGGGGTTCGGTCAGCCCCAGCATTTT. Translated: CASSPNRGFGQPQHF. Supplemented by reference TRBV18 and TRBJ1-5, the full variable domain reads NAGVMQNPRHLVRRRGQEARLRCSPMKGHSHVYWYRQLPEEGLKFMVYLQKENIIDESGMPKERFSAEFPKEGPSILRIQQVVRGDSAAYFCASSPNRGFGQPQHFGDGTRLSIL.

The V and J genes are TRBV9 and TRBJ2-3; D unresolved. The CDR3 totals 14 residues. Germline-derived CDR1 and CDR2 are SGDLS and YYNGEE. Trimming removed 2 bases at V and 0 bases at J, with 7 bases between. CDR3 nucleotide sequence: TGTGCCAGCAGCGTCCTGACTAGCACAGATACGCAGTATTTT. The encoded protein is CASSVLTSTDTQYF.

The rearrangement uses TRBV18 and TRBJ2-2; 8 bases align to TRBD1. The CDR3 runs 16 residues. With 4 bases clipped from V and 2 bases from J, the junction kept 6 bases outside the gene matches. The germline gives CDR1 KGHSH, CDR2 LQKENI. The CDR3 spells CASSRTTGANTGELFF. In nucleotides, the CDR3 is TGTGCCAGCTCACGGACGACAGGGGCCAACACCGGGGAGCTGTTTTTT. The full variable domain, with the rest looked up from reference TRBV18 and TRBJ2-2, is NAGVMQNPRHLVRRRGQEARLRCSPMKGHSHVYWYRQLPEEGLKFMVYLQKENIIDESGMPKERFSAEFPKEGPSILRIQQVVRGDSAAYFCASSRTTGANTGELFFGEGSRLTVL.

This clone was picked up one time. At one of its ends the junction is not consistent with the germline gene, which may arise from a read error. This chain joins TRBV18 and TRBJ1-5, with 8 positions matching TRBD1. Germline-derived CDR1 and CDR2 are KGHSH and LQKENI. This CDR3 has 17 amino acids. CDR3 in DNA: TGTGCCAGCTCGCCACTTCCGGCGACAGGGGCGGATCAGCCCCAGCATTTT. Translation gives CASSPLPATGADQPQHF. The entire variable domain, with the rest obtained from reference TRBV18 and TRBJ1-5, is as follows: NAGVMQNPRHLVRRRGQEARLRCSPMKGHSHVYWYRQLPEEGLKFMVYLQKENIIDESGMPKERFSAEFPKEGPSILRIQQVVRGDSAAYFCASSPLPATGADQPQHFGDGTRLSIL.

The rearrangement links TRBV6-5 to TRBJ2-7, with 10 bases identical to TRBD2. V was pared by 2 bases and J by 2 bases, with 6 bases of the junction left unmatched. The length of the CDR3 is 16 residues. Germline CDR1 and CDR2: MNHEY and SVGAGI. CDR3 region: CASSYGNLAGAYEQYF. CDR3 coding DNA: TGTGCCAGCAGTTACGGGAACCTAGCGGGGGCCTACGAGCAGTACTTC.

This rearrangement joins TRBV19 to TRBJ2-1, with no clear D. Trimming took 3 bases from V and 0 from J, leaving 6 bases between them. The germline V gene encodes CDR1 LNHDA and CDR2 SQIVND (reference sequence). The CDR3 length is 14 residues. DNA of the CDR3: TGTGCCAGTAGTATTCCTAGCTCCTACAATGAGCAGTTCTTC. This encodes CASSIPSSYNEQFF.

V gene TRBV10-2 combines with J gene TRBJ2-2; D might be TRBD1 (5 bases). The germline CDR1 and CDR2 sequences are WSHSY and SAAADI. V lost 6 bases to trimming and J lost 5 bases, with 10 bases between them. CDR3 length equals 13 residues. CDR3 DNA: TGCGCCAGCAGGCAGGGTGGTACCGGGGAGCTGTTTTTT. As protein: CASRQGGTGELFF.

The chain has TRBV7-2 and TRBJ2-2; D gene unclear. V was cut by 4 bases and J by 5 bases, with 5 bases left in between. Germline loops: CDR1 SGHTA, CDR2 FQGNSA. The CDR3 loop spans 12 amino acids. In DNA form, the CDR3 reads TGTGCCAGCAGCTCTGAGACCGGGGAGCTGTTTTTT. Its protein is CASSSETGELFF.

Only a few counts were recorded for this clone. The J gene is TRBJ2-3, the V gene TRBV7-3, with 12 nucleotides matching TRBD1. J lost 5 bases, V lost 5 bases, and 5 bases had no gene match. This CDR3 spans 15 amino acids. Per the germline V gene, CDR1 is SGHTA and CDR2 is FQGTGA. Here the CDR3 DNA reads TGTGCCAGCAGCCCGGGGACAGGGGGCAGAGATACGCAGTATTTT. It yields the protein CASSPGTGGRDTQYF.

This clone was observed a single time. Other DNA sequences from this sample encode an identical CDR3 as well. DNA of the CDR3: TGTGCCAGCAGTTTGTCAGGAGGTGAGCAGTTCTTC. It is translated as CASSLSGGEQFF. This chain links TRBV28 with TRBJ2-1, with a tentative D call TRBD2 (5 bases). The CDR3 runs to 12 residues. Germline loops: CDR1 MDHEN, CDR2 SYDVKM. The V end lost 3 bases, the J end lost 9 bases, and 9 bases lay between the germline ends. The variable domain in full, completed from reference TRBV28 and TRBJ2-1, reads DVKVTQSSRYLVKRTGEKVFLECVQDMDHENMFWYRQDPGLGLRLIYFSYDVKMKEKGDIPEGYSVSREKKERFSLILESASTNQTSMYLCASSLSGGEQFFGPGTRLTVL.

This clone was observed once. The DNA of the CDR3 is TGTGCCAGCAGCCAAAGCGTCAGGGGTGAGCAGTTCTTC. Translating gives CASSQSVRGEQFF. This chain joins TRBV6-5 and TRBJ2-1; D perhaps matches TRBD1 (6 bases). The germline V gene encodes CDR1 MNHEY and CDR2 SVGAGI. The CDR3 covers 13 residues. V lost 6 bases to trimming and J lost 9 bases, with 15 bases between them.

V gene TRBV5-1 combines with J gene TRBJ1-1, with D uncertain. Trimming removed 2 bases from V and 7 bases from J, with 9 bases in between. The CDR3 contains 12 residues. CDR1 SGHRS and CDR2 YFSETQ come from the germline V gene. The CDR3 nucleotides read TGCGCCAGCAGCTTCGAACAGAGTGAAGCTTTCTTT. It codes for CASSFEQSEAFF.

The chain carries TRBV5-1 and TRBJ2-3; D unclear. The CDR3 covers 16 residues. Between the trimmed V and J ends, which lost 0 bases and 2 bases, there was a span of 13 bases. Germline CDR1 reads SGHRS; CDR2 reads YFSETQ. For the CDR3, the DNA is TGCGCCAGCAGCTTGGAGGTGTCTGCGGCCACAGATACGCAGTATTTT. Its protein is CASSLEVSAATDTQYF.

This chain joins TRBV4-3 and TRBJ1-1; D not certain. The CDR3 runs 15 residues. The V and J ends lost 1 base and 4 bases respectively, with 13 bases between them. CDR1 is LGHNA, CDR2 YSLEER, per germline. CDR3 in DNA: TGCGCCAGCAGCCAAGTACGGGAGAGGAGCACTGAAGCTTTCTTT. Its protein is CASSQVRERSTEAFF.

The chain links TRBV4-1 to TRBJ2-7; 7 bases line up with TRBD2. With 4 bases clipped from V and 2 bases from J, the junction kept 2 bases outside the gene matches. The CDR3 runs to 13 residues. Per germline, CDR1 MGHRA and CDR2 YSYEKL. CDR3 coding DNA: TGCGCCAGCAGCCCTGGGGGGGCCTACGAGCAGTACTTC. This gives the protein CASSPGGAYEQYF.

The V gene is TRBV5-6, the J gene TRBJ2-3; TRBD1 matches at 8 bases. The germline V gene has CDR1 SGHDT and CDR2 YYEEEE. V was clipped by 3 bases and J by 0 bases; unmatched bases: 6. This CDR3 spans 16 amino acids. The chain's CDR3 is CASSSSTGASTDTQYF. The CDR3 DNA reads as TGTGCCAGCAGCTCGTCGACAGGGGCTAGCACAGATACGCAGTATTTT.

The chain links TRBV5-1 to TRBJ2-7; perhaps TRBD1 as D (6 bases). The ends were cut back, 0 bases at V and 4 bases at J, with 11 bases in the middle. The CDR3 loop spans 14 amino acids. Germline CDR1 reads SGHRS; CDR2 reads YFSETQ. This CDR3 is CASSLGGTPYEQYF. CDR3 coding DNA: TGCGCCAGCAGCTTGGGGGGGACACCGTACGAGCAGTACTTC.

This chain joins TRBV27 and TRBJ1-3, with D unclear. There are 14 residues in the CDR3. Per the germline V gene, CDR1 is MNHEY and CDR2 is SMNVEV (reference sequence). Trimming pared 7 bases from V and 4 bases from J, leaving 14 bases between. The CDR3 DNA is TGTGCCAGCAAATGGAGGGCTGGGGGAAACACCATATATTTT. Translated, it gives CASKWRAGGNTIYF.

J is TRBJ2-3 and V is TRBV5-6, with TRBD1 matching 8 bases. This CDR3 is 13 amino acids long. After removal of 3 bases from V and 5 bases from J, the junction contained 2 bases not matched to a gene. CDR1 and CDR2 from the germline V gene are SGHDT and YYEEEE. The CDR3 loop is CASSYTGGDTQYF. DNA of the CDR3: TGTGCCAGCAGCTACACAGGGGGAGATACGCAGTATTTT.